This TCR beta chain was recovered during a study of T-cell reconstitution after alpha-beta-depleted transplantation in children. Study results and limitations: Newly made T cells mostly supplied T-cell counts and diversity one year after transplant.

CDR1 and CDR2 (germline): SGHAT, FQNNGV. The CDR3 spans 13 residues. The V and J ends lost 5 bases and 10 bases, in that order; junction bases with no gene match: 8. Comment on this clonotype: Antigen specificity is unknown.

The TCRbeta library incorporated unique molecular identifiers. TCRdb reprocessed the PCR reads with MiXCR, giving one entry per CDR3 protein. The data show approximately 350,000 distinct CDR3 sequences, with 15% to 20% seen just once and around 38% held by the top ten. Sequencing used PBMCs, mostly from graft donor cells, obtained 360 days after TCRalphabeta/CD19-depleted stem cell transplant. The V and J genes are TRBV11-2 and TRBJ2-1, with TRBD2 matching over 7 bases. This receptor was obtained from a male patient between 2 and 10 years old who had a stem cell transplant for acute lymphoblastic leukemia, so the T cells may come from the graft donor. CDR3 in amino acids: CASSPEPGLEQFF. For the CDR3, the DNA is TGTGCCAGCAGCCCCGAACCGGGACTAGAGCAGTTCTTC.